One TCR beta chain is described in this entry. The PCR contained 60 Vbeta and 13 Jbeta primers. Sequenced by immunoSEQ multiplex PCR; TCRdb stores in-frame clones only, minus some. The top ten hold about 2.2% of the sample, which has about 140,000 clones, approximately 80% seen once. Germline V gene sequence: CDR1 MNHEY, CDR2 SVGAGI. Trimming removed 2 bases at V and 7 bases at J, with 11 bases between. The CDR3 loop spans 13 amino acids. This entry is derived from a study of cytomegalovirus exposure and HLA in healthy donors. Sequencing was done on a sample of PBMCs. The sequence came from a young woman in good health and CMV-seropositive. V and J are TRBV6-5 and TRBJ1-1, with a possible D match to TRBD1 (5 bases). The CDR3 DNA reads as TGTGCCAGCAGTTACGATAGGGGTCGTGAAGCTTTCTTT. It translates to CASSYDRGREAFF.